The clone carrying this T cell receptor (beta chain) was detected a few times. The V end was cut by 2 bases, the J end by 2 bases, with 14 bases between. The CDR3 consists of 16 residues. Looked up from germline, CDR1 is MNHEY and CDR2 is SVGEGT. TCRdb ran MiXCR on the 5' RACE reads and lists one entry per CDR3 protein. The data show 45,000 to 75,000 distinct CDR3 sequences, with approximately 6% seen just once and roughly 28% held by the top ten. The entry originates in a study of T cells after yellow fever vaccination. As for the study in general: CD3, CD45RA, CCR7 and CD95 guided sorting of the EM, EMRA, CM and Tscm memory subsets. Overall study findings and caveats: Contaminants from the bulk population, in the form of abundant clonotypes, could be found in FACS-sorted repertoires. Post-booster repertoires again held most primary-vaccination clones (about 96% CD4, around 90% CD8). On re-exposure, the response was weaker but peaked faster, at day 5 versus 15.

This chain uses TRBV6-2 or TRBV6-3 with TRBJ2-3, with unresolved D. This sample comprised PBMCs, either bulk or a sorted T-cell subset (CD4+, CD8+, memory, or dextramer-sorted; not recorded which), obtained on the day of the yellow fever booster vaccination. The clonotype originates from a young man who received the YFV17D yellow fever vaccine. CDR3 sequence: CASSYDLLGATDTQYF. The CDR3 DNA follows: TGTGCCAGCAGTTACGATCTCCTAGGAGCCACAGATACGCAGTATTTT.